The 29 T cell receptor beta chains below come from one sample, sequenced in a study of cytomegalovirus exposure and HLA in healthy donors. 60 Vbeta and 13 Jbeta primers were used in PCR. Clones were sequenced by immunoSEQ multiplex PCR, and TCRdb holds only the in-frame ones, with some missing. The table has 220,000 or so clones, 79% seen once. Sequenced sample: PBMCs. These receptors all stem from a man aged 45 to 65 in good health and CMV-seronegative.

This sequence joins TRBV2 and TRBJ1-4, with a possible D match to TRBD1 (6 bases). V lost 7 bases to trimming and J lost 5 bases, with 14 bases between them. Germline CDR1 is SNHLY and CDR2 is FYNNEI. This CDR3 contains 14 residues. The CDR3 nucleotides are TGTGCCAGCACCTACAGGGCTGGGAATGAAAAACTGTTTTTT. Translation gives CASTYRAGNEKLFF.

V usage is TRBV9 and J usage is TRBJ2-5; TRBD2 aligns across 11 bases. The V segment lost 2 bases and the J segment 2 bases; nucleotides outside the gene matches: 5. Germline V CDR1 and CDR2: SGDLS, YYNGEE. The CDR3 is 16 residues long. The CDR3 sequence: CASSVGTSGGQETQYF. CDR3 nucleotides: TGTGCCAGCAGCGTCGGGACTAGCGGAGGACAAGAGACCCAGTACTTC.

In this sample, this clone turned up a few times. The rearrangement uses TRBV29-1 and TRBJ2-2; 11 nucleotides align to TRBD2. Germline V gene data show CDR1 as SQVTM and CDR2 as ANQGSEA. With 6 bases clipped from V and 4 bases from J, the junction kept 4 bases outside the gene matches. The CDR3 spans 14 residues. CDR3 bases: TGCAGCGTACGACTAGCGGGACGCACCGGGGAGCTGTTTTTT. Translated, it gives CSVRLAGRTGELFF.

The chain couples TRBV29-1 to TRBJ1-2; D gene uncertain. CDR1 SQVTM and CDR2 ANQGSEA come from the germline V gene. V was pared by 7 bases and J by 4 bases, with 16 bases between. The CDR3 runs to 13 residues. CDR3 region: CSAQSGPAYGYTF. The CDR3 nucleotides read TGCAGCGCACAATCAGGCCCAGCCTATGGCTACACCTTC.

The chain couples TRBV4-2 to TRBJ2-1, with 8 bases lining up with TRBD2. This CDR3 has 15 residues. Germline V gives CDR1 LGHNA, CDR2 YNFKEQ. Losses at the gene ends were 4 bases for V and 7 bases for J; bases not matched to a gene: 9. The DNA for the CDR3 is TGTGCCAGCAGCCCTCGACTAGCGAGGTTTAATGAGCAGTTCTTC. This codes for CASSPRLARFNEQFF.

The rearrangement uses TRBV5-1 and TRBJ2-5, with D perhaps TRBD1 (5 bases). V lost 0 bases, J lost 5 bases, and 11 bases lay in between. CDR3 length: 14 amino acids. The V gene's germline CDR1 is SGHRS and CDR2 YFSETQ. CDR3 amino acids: CASSLAQAWETQYF. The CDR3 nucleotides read TGCGCCAGCAGCTTGGCACAGGCTTGGGAGACCCAGTACTTC.

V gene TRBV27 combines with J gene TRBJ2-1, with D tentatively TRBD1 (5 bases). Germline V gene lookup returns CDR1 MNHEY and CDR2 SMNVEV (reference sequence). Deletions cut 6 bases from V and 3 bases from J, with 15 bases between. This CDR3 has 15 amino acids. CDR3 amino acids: CASSRFDRIYNEQFF. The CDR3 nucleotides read TGTGCCAGCAGCCGATTCGACAGAATCTACAATGAGCAGTTCTTC.

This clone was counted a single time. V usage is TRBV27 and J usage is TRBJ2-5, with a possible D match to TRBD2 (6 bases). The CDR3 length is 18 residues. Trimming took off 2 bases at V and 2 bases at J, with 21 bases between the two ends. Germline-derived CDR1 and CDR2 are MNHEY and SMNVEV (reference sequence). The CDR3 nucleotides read TGTGCCAGCAGTTTACTACGGCCGAGGGGACTCTTTCAAGAGACCCAGTACTTC. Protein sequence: CASSLLRPRGLFQETQYF.

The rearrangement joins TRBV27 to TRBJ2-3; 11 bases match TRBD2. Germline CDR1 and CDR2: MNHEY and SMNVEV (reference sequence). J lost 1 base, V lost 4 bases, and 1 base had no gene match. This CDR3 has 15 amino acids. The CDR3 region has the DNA TGTGCCAGCAGTTATAGCGGGGGGGGCACAGATACGCAGTATTTT. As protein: CASSYSGGGTDTQYF.

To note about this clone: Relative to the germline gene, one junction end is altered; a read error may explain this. CDR3 nucleotide sequence: TGTGCCTGGAGCGACGGGACAGCTAATCAGTCCCAGCATTTT. Protein product: CAWSDGTANQSQHF. The rearrangement links TRBV30 to TRBJ1-5; TRBD1 agrees at 7 bases. Germline V gene sequence: CDR1 GTSNPN, CDR2 SVGIG (reference sequence). The CDR3 loop spans 14 amino acids.

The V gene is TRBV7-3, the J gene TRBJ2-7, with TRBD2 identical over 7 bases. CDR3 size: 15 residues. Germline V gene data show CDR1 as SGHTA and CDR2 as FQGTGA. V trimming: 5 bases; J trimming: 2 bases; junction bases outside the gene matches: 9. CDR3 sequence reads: CASSPAAGETYEQYF. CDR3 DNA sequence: TGTGCCAGCAGCCCAGCGGCGGGGGAAACCTACGAGCAGTACTTC.

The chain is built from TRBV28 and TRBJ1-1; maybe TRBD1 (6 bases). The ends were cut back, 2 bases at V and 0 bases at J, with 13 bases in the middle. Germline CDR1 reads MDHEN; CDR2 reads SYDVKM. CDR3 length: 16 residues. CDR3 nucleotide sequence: TGTGCCAGCAGTTTAAGGGGGTATGGAATGAACACTGAAGCTTTCTTT. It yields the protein CASSLRGYGMNTEAFF.

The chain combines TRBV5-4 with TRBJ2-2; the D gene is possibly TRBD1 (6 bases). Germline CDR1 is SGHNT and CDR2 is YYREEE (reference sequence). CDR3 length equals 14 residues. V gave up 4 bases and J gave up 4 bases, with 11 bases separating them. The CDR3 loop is CASSNVGGTGELFF. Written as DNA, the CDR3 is TGTGCCAGCAGCAATGTAGGGGGCACCGGGGAGCTGTTTTTT.

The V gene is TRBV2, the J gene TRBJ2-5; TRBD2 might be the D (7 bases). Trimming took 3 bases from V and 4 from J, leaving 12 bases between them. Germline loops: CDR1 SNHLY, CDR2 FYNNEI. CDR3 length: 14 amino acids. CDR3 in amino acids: CASSDARGGETQYF. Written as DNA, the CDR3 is TGTGCCAGCAGTGATGCTAGGGGGGGAGAGACCCAGTACTTC.

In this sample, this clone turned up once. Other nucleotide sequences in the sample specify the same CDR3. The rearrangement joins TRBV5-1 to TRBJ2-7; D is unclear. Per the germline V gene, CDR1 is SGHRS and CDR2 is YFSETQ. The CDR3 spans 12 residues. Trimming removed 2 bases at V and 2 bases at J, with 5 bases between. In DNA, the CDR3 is TGCGCCAGCAGCTTAGACACCTACGAGCAGTACTTC. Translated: CASSLDTYEQYF. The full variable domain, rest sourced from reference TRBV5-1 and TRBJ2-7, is KAGVTQTPRYLIKTRGQQVTLSCSPISGHRSVSWYQQTPGQGLQFLFEYFSETQRNKGNFPGRFSGRQFSNSRSEMNVSTLELGDSALYLCASSLDTYEQYFGPGTRLTVT.

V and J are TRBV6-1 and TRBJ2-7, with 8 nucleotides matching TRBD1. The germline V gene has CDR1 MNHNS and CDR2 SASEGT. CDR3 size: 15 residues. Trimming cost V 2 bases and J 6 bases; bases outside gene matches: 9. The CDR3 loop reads CASSETQDRVSEQYF. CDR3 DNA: TGTGCCAGCAGTGAAACCCAGGACAGGGTAAGCGAGCAGTACTTC.

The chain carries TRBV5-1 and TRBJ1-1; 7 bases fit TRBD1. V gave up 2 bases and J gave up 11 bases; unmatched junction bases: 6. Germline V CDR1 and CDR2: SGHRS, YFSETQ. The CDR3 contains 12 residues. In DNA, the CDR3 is TGCGCCAGCAGCTTTACAGGGGACGCTGCTTTCTTT. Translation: CASSFTGDAAFF.

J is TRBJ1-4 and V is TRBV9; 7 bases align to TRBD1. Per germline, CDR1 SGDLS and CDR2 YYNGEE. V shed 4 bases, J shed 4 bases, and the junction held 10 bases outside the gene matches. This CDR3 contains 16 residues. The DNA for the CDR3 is TGTGCCAGCAGCCGCCGATCAGGACAGGTTAATGAAAAACTGTTTTTT. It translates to CASSRRSGQVNEKLFF.

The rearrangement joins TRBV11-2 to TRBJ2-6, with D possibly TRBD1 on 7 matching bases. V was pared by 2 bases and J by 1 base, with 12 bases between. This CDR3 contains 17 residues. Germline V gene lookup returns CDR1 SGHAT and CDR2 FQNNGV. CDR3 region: CASSLQGGRSGANVLTF. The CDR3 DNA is TGTGCCAGCAGCTTACAGGGGGGTAGGTCTGGGGCCAACGTCCTGACTTTC.

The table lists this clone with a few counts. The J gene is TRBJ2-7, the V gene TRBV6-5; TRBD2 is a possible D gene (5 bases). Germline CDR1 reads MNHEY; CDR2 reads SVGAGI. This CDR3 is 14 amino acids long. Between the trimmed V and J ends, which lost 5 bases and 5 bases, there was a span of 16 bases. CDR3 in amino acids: CASSATPGRDEQYF. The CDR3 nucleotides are TGTGCCAGCAGTGCGACTCCCGGGCGGGACGAGCAGTACTTC.

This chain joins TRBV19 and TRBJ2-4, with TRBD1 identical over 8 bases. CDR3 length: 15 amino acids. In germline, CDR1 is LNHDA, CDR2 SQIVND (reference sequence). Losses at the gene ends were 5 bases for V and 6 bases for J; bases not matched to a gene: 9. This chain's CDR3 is CASSVDRARGNIQYF. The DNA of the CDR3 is TGTGCCAGTAGTGTGGACAGGGCGAGGGGAAACATTCAGTACTTC.

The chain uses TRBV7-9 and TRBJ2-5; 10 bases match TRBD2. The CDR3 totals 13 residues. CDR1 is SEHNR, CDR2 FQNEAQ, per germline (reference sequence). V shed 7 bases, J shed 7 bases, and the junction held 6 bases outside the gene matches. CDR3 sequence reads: CASNLAGVGTQYF. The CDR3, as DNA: TGTGCCAGCAACCTAGCGGGAGTGGGGACCCAGTACTTC.

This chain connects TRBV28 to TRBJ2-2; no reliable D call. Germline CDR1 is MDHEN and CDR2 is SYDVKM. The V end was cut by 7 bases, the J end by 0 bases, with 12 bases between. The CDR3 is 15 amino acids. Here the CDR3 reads CASITPGANTGELFF. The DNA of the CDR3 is TGTGCCAGCATTACCCCAGGTGCGAACACCGGGGAGCTGTTTTTT. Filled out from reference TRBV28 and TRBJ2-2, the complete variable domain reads DVKVTQSSRYLVKRTGEKVFLECVQDMDHENMFWYRQDPGLGLRLIYFSYDVKMKEKGDIPEGYSVSREKKERFSLILESASTNQTSMYLCASITPGANTGELFFGEGSRLTVL.

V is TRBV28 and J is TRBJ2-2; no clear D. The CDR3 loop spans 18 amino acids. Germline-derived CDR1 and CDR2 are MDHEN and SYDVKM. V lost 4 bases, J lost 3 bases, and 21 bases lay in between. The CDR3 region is CASSSLWRNLDDTGELFF. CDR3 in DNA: TGTGCCAGCAGTTCCCTATGGCGGAACCTCGATGACACCGGGGAGCTGTTTTTT.

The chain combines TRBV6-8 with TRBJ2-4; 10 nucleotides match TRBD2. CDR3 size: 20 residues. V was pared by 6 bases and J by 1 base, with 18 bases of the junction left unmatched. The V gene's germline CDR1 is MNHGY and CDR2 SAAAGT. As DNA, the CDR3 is TGTGCCAGCAGGAGCAGAAGACTAGCGGGTCCTTCAGGGGCCAAAAACATTCAGTACTTC. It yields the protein CASRSRRLAGPSGAKNIQYF.

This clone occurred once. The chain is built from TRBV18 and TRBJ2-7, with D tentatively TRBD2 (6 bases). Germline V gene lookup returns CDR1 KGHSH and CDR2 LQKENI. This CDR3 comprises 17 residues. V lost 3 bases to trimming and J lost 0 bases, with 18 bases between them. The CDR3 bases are TGTGCCAGCTCACCCGAGAAATTTGAGCGGGCCTCCTACGAGCAGTACTTC. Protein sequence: CASSPEKFERASYEQYF.

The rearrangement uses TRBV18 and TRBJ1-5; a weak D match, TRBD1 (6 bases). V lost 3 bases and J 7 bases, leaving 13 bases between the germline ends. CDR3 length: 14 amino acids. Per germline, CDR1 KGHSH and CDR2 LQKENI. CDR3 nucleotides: TGTGCCAGCTCACCTAACAGGGCCGCCCAGCCCCAGCATTTT. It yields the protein CASSPNRAAQPQHF.

The CDR3 protein is CASSVTPGQGANGYTF. The CDR3 DNA sequence: TGTGCCAGCAGCGTGACCCCGGGACAGGGGGCCAATGGCTACACCTTC. This chain uses TRBV9 with TRBJ1-2, with TRBD1 identical over 12 bases. CDR1 and CDR2 (germline): SGDLS, YYNGEE. The CDR3 is 16 residues long. The J segment lost 6 bases and the V segment lost 2 bases, leaving 8 bases of the junction unmatched.

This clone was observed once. The CDR3 region has the DNA TGTGCCAGCAGTTACTCGGAGGAGGACTTATACGAGCAGTACTTC. Protein sequence: CASSYSEEDLYEQYF. The chain combines TRBV6-6 with TRBJ2-7, with D tentatively TRBD2 (5 bases). The V gene's germline CDR1 is MNHNY and CDR2 SVGAGI (reference sequence). Trimming stripped 0 bases from V and 4 bases from J, with 13 bases between. The CDR3 loop spans 15 amino acids.